This T cell receptor beta chain was recorded in a study of vaccination effects on CD4 cells after COVID-19. Turning to the study itself: Everyone in the study got two shots of either the BNT162b2 or mRNA-1273 vaccine.

With respect to this clone: What it recognizes is unknown.

Per the germline V gene, CDR1 is SGHTA and CDR2 is FQGTGA. The CDR3 loop spans 13 amino acids. The V gene end was trimmed by 5 bases and the J gene end by 3 bases; junction bases not matched to a gene: 1. Data came from immunoSEQ multiplex PCR; TCRdb stores just in-frame clones and leaves some out. This table has 20,000 to 25,000 clones, 75% appearing once. ViraFEST expansion of antigen-specific CD4+ T cells with viral peptide pools preceded sequencing. Investigators separated out CD4+ T cells once approximately 10 days of culture had passed. Absence of prior SARS-CoV-2 infection characterized the vaccine recipients, who showed negative nucleocapsid antibodies.

The sequencing used CD4+ T cells from PBMCs cultured with HCoV-NL63 spike peptides, collected before COVID-19 vaccination. The sequence derives from a human donor who received a COVID-19 vaccine. J is TRBJ2-1 and V is TRBV7-3, with 7 positions matching TRBD1. This CDR3 is CASSRDSYNEQFF. CDR3 nucleotides: TGTGCCAGCAGCCGGGACAGCTACAATGAGCAGTTCTTC.